One and the same sample provided the 11 T cell receptor beta chains below, sequenced in a study of early stage breast cancer tumors. Data came from immunoSEQ multiplex PCR; TCRdb stores just in-frame clones and leaves some out. The table has approximately 52,000 clones, 65% to 90% seen once. Specimen: blood. These receptors were collected from a person aged 50-59 years with breast cancer.

CDR3 in DNA: TGTGCCAGCAGTGAAGAGTGGACAGGAGTATATGGCTACACCTTC. Amino acid sequence: CASSEEWTGVYGYTF. This sequence joins TRBV6-1 and TRBJ1-2, with 7 bases aligning to TRBD1. The CDR3 covers 15 residues. The V gene's germline CDR1 is MNHNS and CDR2 SASEGT. The junction had 7 bases not matched to a gene; V was cut back by 1 base and J by 5 bases.

The gene calls are TRBV9 and TRBJ2-2, with D hard to call. Trimming removed 3 bases at V and 5 bases at J, with 17 bases between. This CDR3 comprises 16 residues. CDR1 and CDR2 from the germline V gene are SGDLS and YYNGEE. CDR3 region: CASSAPGLSRTGELFF. CDR3 sequence (DNA): TGTGCCAGCAGCGCCCCCGGGCTGAGCCGAACCGGGGAGCTGTTTTTT.

The gene calls are TRBV19 and TRBJ1-1; D is unclear. V lost 1 base to trimming and J lost 1 base, with 10 bases between them. The CDR3 extends over 15 amino acids. Germline V gene data show CDR1 as LNHDA and CDR2 as SQIVND (reference sequence). The CDR3 region is CASSIVFTTNTEAFF. The CDR3 DNA follows: TGTGCCAGTAGTATAGTATTTACAACGAACACTGAAGCTTTCTTT.

The chain joins TRBV7-2 to TRBJ2-7; TRBD2 matches at 11 bases. Germline V CDR1 and CDR2: SGHTA, FQGNSA. V was pared by 1 base and J by 7 bases, with 18 bases of the junction left unmatched. This CDR3 region has 19 residues. The DNA for the CDR3 is TGTGCCAGCAGCTTAGTTTCAGGGGGCGGTAGCGGGAGGGCCGTGGAGCAGTACTTC. Translated: CASSLVSGGGSGRAVEQYF.

This chain uses TRBV18 with TRBJ1-4; TRBD1 is a possible D gene (6 bases). Trimming took 5 bases from V and 3 from J, leaving 13 bases between them. Germline V lookup: CDR1 KGHSH, CDR2 LQKENI. This CDR3 spans 15 amino acids. The CDR3 here is CASSSNGGPNEKLFF. In nucleotides, the CDR3 is TGTGCCAGCTCATCAAATGGGGGGCCTAATGAAAAACTGTTTTTT.

This chain connects TRBV7-2 to TRBJ1-3; the D gene is possibly TRBD1 (6 bases). The germline gives CDR1 SGHTA, CDR2 FQGNSA. V shed 2 bases and J shed 1 base, with 12 bases lying between them. This CDR3 contains 16 residues. DNA of the CDR3: TGTGCCAGCAGCTTAACGGGCAGGGGATCTGGAAACACCATATATTTT. Protein product: CASSLTGRGSGNTIYF.

This clone was observed a handful of times. V and J are TRBV30 and TRBJ1-5, with D hard to call. V was clipped by 2 bases and J by 3 bases, with 8 bases between them. The germline CDR1 and CDR2 sequences are GTSNPN and SVGIG (reference sequence). The CDR3 runs 13 residues. This CDR3 is CAWSTEINQPQHF. The CDR3 bases are TGTGCCTGGAGTACTGAAATCAATCAGCCCCAGCATTTT.

V is TRBV18 and J is TRBJ1-5, with D possibly TRBD1 on 5 matching bases. The CDR3 spans 16 residues. Trimming took 3 bases from V and 6 from J, leaving 18 bases between them. The germline V gene has CDR1 KGHSH and CDR2 LQKENI. In nucleotides, the CDR3 is TGTGCCAGCTCACCTTTGATGGGGGGGAAGGTTCAGCCCCAGCATTTT. Residues: CASSPLMGGKVQPQHF.

The V and J genes are TRBV27 and TRBJ2-3; D gene ambiguous. This CDR3 is built from 13 residues. Germline-derived CDR1 and CDR2 are MNHEY and SMNVEV (reference sequence). V was trimmed by 3 bases and J by 6 bases, leaving 10 bases between them. CDR3: CASSFTRSDTQYF. CDR3 coding DNA: TGTGCCAGCAGTTTCACGCGTTCGGATACGCAGTATTTT.

This sequence joins TRBV7-9 and TRBJ2-3; maybe TRBD2 (6 bases). The CDR3 has 14 amino acids. The germline gives CDR1 SEHNR, CDR2 FQNEAQ (reference sequence). The V end lost 8 bases, the J end lost 0 bases, and 12 bases lay between the germline ends. Here the CDR3 DNA reads TGTGCCAGCGGGATTAGCGGTAGCACAGATACGCAGTATTTT. Encoded protein: CASGISGSTDTQYF.

The V gene is TRBV4-3, the J gene TRBJ2-1, with 7 bases aligning to TRBD1. Trimming removed 3 bases from V and 16 bases from J; junction bases left unmatched: 12. The CDR3 totals 13 residues. CDR1 and CDR2 from the germline V gene are LGHNA and YSLEER. The CDR3 DNA reads TGCGCCAGCAGCCAGGATGTCCGGGACAGTCGTTTCTTC. Protein: CASSQDVRDSRFF.